This TCR beta chain was captured by sequencing in a study of technical replicates of blood from a handful of donors. TCRdb keeps only in-frame clones here, not all; method: immunoSEQ multiplex PCR. The sample shows approximately 74,000 clones, roughly 98% of them seen only once. The CDR3 is made up of 14 amino acids. Germline V gene data show CDR1 as SEHNR and CDR2 as FQNEAQ (reference sequence). V lost 4 bases to trimming and J lost 2 bases, with 9 bases between them. The V call is TRBV7-9, the J call TRBJ1-5; the D is unclear. This TCR came from a human donor in good health. What was sequenced was T cells isolated from PBMCs. This chain's CDR3 is CASSYNGGNQPQHF. DNA of the CDR3: TGTGCCAGCAGCTATAACGGGGGCAATCAGCCCCAGCATTTT.